This entry lists 17 T cell receptor beta chains sequenced from one sample in a study of blood T cell repertoires in COVID-19. Here immunoSEQ multiplex PCR was the method, and the copy in TCRdb shows in-frame clones only, minus some. The profile shows 150,000 to 200,000 clones, around four fifths of them singletons. Specimen: peripheral blood. All receptors derive from a woman at least 80 years old with acute or convalescent COVID-19.

Written as DNA, the CDR3 is TGTGCCAGCACCCCGAGGAGCAGCTCCTACAATGAGCAGTTCTTC. It specifies CASTPRSSSYNEQFF. The chain has TRBV7-9 and TRBJ2-1; no reliable D call. Trimming cost V 7 bases and J 0 bases, with 13 bases left between them. The length of the CDR3 is 15 residues. Germline-derived CDR1 and CDR2 are SEHNR and FQNEAQ (reference sequence).

This clone was found a few times. The J gene is TRBJ1-5, the V gene TRBV19; D gene unclear. The CDR3 is 13 residues long. Trimming stripped 7 bases from V and 3 bases from J, with 10 bases between. CDR1 is LNHDA and CDR2 is SQIVND in the germline V gene (reference sequence). CDR3 residues: CASISGFNQPQHF. CDR3 coding DNA: TGTGCCAGTATTTCCGGGTTCAATCAGCCCCAGCATTTT.

The V and J genes are TRBV19 and TRBJ2-1; 7 nucleotides agree with TRBD2. This CDR3 has 19 residues. The germline V gene encodes CDR1 LNHDA and CDR2 SQIVND (reference sequence). V was clipped by 2 bases and J by 0 bases; unmatched bases: 13. The chain's CDR3 is CASSIINLSGSSSYNEQFF. The DNA for the CDR3 is TGTGCCAGTAGTATAATCAATCTTAGCGGGTCGAGCTCCTACAATGAGCAGTTCTTC.

V is TRBV29-1 and J is TRBJ2-5, with 9 bases fitting TRBD1. With V trimmed by 7 bases and J by 4 bases, 7 bases remained unmatched. The CDR3 loop spans 13 amino acids. Germline values: CDR1 SQVTM, CDR2 ANQGSEA. The CDR3 sequence: CSAGQGKGETQYF. In DNA, the CDR3 is TGCAGCGCTGGACAGGGGAAAGGAGAGACCCAGTACTTC.

The chain recombines TRBV5-1 with TRBJ2-1, with D maybe TRBD2 (5 bases). The CDR3 length is 14 residues. The germline CDR1 and CDR2 sequences are SGHRS and YFSETQ. The V end was cut by 1 base, the J end by 6 bases, with 11 bases between. The CDR3 DNA is TGCGCCAGCAGCTTGACTAGGATGGGCAATGAGCAGTTCTTC. Its translation is CASSLTRMGNEQFF.

The rearrangement links TRBV2 to TRBJ1-2, with D hard to call. Germline V gene lookup returns CDR1 SNHLY and CDR2 FYNNEI. This CDR3 spans 14 amino acids. The ends were cut back, 7 bases at V and 6 bases at J, with 18 bases in the middle. CDR3 amino acids: CASTNGFPLHGYTF. CDR3 DNA sequence: TGTGCCAGCACCAACGGGTTCCCTCTCCATGGCTACACCTTC.

This clone has only a few counts. The chain links TRBV10-1 to TRBJ1-1; possibly TRBD1 for D (5 bases). Germline CDR1 WNHNN, CDR2 SYGVQD (reference sequence). CDR3 length: 15 amino acids. V was cut by 0 bases and J by 4 bases, with 12 bases left in between. The CDR3 region is CASSESARVITEAFF. CDR3 coding DNA: TGCGCCAGCAGTGAGTCCGCCAGGGTTATCACTGAAGCTTTCTTT.

The chain couples TRBV7-9 to TRBJ1-1, with 7 nucleotides matching TRBD1. CDR1 SEHNR and CDR2 FQNEAQ come from the germline V gene (reference sequence). V trimming: 5 bases; J trimming: 3 bases; junction bases outside the gene matches: 9. The CDR3 is 15 amino acids. CDR3 nucleotides: TGTGCCAGCAGCCGCCTGACAGGGAAGGACACTGAAGCTTTCTTT. This translates into CASSRLTGKDTEAFF.

The rearrangement links TRBV11-2 to TRBJ2-3; maybe TRBD1 (5 bases). Germline V CDR1 and CDR2: SGHAT, FQNNGV. Trimming left V 0 bases short and J 8 bases short, with 21 bases between. The CDR3 is made up of 17 amino acids. The CDR3 loop reads CASSLEGRVQTLGTQYF. The CDR3 DNA reads TGTGCCAGCAGCTTAGAGGGCAGGGTTCAGACCCTGGGTACGCAGTATTTT.

The V call is TRBV7-2, the J call TRBJ1-4; 8 bases agree with TRBD1. Germline V gives CDR1 SGHTA, CDR2 FQGNSA. V shed 5 bases and J 6 bases; nucleotides not matched to a gene: 8. This CDR3 is built from 15 residues. CDR3 DNA sequence: TGTGCCAGCAGCCATGGACAGGGAGGGCATGAAAAACTGTTTTTT. Amino acids: CASSHGQGGHEKLFF.

This chain uses TRBV11-2 with TRBJ1-5, with D unresolved. Looked up from germline, CDR1 is SGHAT and CDR2 is FQNNGV. Trimming removed 5 bases at V and 2 bases at J, with 19 bases between. This CDR3 spans 17 amino acids. The CDR3, as DNA: TGTGCCAGCAGCCCGGCGGAGATAGACCATCGCAATCAGCCCCAGCATTTT. Residues: CASSPAEIDHRNQPQHF.

The chain combines TRBV12-3 or TRBV12-4 with TRBJ1-3, with TRBD1 as a possible D gene (6 bases). Trimming removed 11 bases at V and 4 bases at J, with 12 bases between. The CDR3 spans 12 residues. In DNA form, the CDR3 reads TGTGCCTCCCAGGGGTCCGGAAACACCATATATTTT. Residues: CASQGSGNTIYF.

The J gene is TRBJ2-3, the V gene TRBV7-3; tentative D call: TRBD2 (6 bases). Germline values: CDR1 SGHTA, CDR2 FQGTGA. The CDR3 covers 15 residues. The ends were cut back, 2 bases at V and 0 bases at J, with 9 bases in the middle. The CDR3 loop reads CASSLFGGSTDTQYF. The DNA of the CDR3 is TGTGCCAGCAGCTTATTCGGGGGAAGCACAGATACGCAGTATTTT.

The table lists this clone with a count of one. The J gene is TRBJ2-7, the V gene TRBV27; D is ambiguous. The V end lost 5 bases, the J end lost 0 bases, and 11 bases lay between the germline ends. Germline V lookup: CDR1 MNHEY, CDR2 SMNVEV (reference sequence). This CDR3 is 14 amino acids long. The CDR3 region is CASSPYTSSYEQYF. CDR3 bases: TGTGCCAGCAGTCCCTATACGAGCTCCTACGAGCAGTACTTC.

The chain links TRBV2 to TRBJ1-6; 9 nucleotides align to TRBD1. Per germline, CDR1 SNHLY and CDR2 FYNNEI. Unmatched junction bases numbered 10, after V lost 7 bases and J lost 9 bases. CDR3 length equals 15 residues. The CDR3 reads CASIRPGQGSSPLHF. DNA of the CDR3: TGTGCCAGCATTAGACCGGGACAGGGCTCTTCACCCCTCCACTTT.

This sequence joins TRBV4-1 and TRBJ1-2, with D unresolved. Trimming removed 5 bases from V and 4 bases from J, with 14 bases in between. The germline V gene encodes CDR1 MGHRA and CDR2 YSYEKL. The CDR3 extends over 14 amino acids. Written as DNA, the CDR3 is TGCGCCAGCAGCGACGCCCGCGGAAGCTATGGCTACACCTTC. Translated: CASSDARGSYGYTF.

The chain joins TRBV18 to TRBJ1-2; D is possibly TRBD1 (5 bases). Germline CDR1 reads KGHSH; CDR2 reads LQKENI. The CDR3 sequence is 16 residues long. Trimming removed 3 bases from V and 0 bases from J, with 14 bases in between. In DNA, the CDR3 is TGTGCCAGCTCACCCCAGGGAGGACGGGCTAACTATGGCTACACCTTC. Translating it yields CASSPQGGRANYGYTF.